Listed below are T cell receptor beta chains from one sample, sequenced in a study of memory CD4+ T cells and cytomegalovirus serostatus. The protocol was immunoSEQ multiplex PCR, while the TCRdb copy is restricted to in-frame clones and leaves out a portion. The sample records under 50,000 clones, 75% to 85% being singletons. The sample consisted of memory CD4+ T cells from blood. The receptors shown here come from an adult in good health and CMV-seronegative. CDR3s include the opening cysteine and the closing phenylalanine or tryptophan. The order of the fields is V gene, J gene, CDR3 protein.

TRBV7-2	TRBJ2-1	CASSPRGYEQFF
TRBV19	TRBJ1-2	CASSQQELNYGYTF
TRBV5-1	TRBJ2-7	CASSVGNYEQYF
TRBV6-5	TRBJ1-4	CASSPTGGRVGKLFF
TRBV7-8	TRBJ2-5	CASSTTGMETQYF
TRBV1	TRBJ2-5	CTSSQASWTQETQYF
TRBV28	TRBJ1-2	CASSFGGEIYGYTF
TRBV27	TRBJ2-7	CASSLFPQGSLYEQYF
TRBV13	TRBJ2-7	CASSLDAGQGVTYEQYF
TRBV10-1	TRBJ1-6	CASRTQGYSGSPLHF
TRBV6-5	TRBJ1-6	CASTRQYNSPLHF
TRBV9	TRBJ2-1	CASSTQVSSYNEQFF
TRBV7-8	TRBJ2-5	CASSPNRVGGETQYF
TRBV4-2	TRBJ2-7	CASSHRDRGHEQYF
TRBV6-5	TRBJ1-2	CASSRPGVGYGYTF
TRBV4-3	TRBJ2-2	CASSRRLAGTGELFF
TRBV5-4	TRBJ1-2	CASSYEQGSRIGYTF
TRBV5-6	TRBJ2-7	CASSSRGTYEQYF
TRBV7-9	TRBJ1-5	CASSSGKSGPNQPQHF
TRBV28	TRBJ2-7	CASSRDGRTLEQYF
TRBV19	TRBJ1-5	CASSIAHGSGESNQPQHF
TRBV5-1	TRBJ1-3	CASSLVGGSGNTIYF